This T cell receptor beta chain emerged from a study of post-analysis software for immune sequencing data. Whole-study context: Included courses were relapsing-remitting and secondary progressive multiple sclerosis; progressive-relapsing multiple sclerosis was also included. Notes on the study in general: Compared with controls, patients had more of about five TRBV segments, including TRBV5-6, TRBV5-1 and TRBV20-1. Clustering by F measure revealed strong co-clustering among samples prepared together in one batch.

CDR1 is SGHRS and CDR2 is YFSETQ in the germline V gene. The CDR3 spans 16 residues. V trimming: 7 bases; J trimming: 3 bases; junction bases outside the gene matches: 15. Built from TCR beta cDNA, the libraries had unique molecular identifiers in them. TCRdb re-called the PCR reads through MiXCR, storing one row per CDR3 protein. The sample contains about 180,000 distinct CDR3 sequences, 25% to 35% of which appear only once. A few counts support this clonotype. The antigen is not known. The specimen sequenced was blood. The receptor comes from a girl aged 5-17 years with multiple sclerosis. The chain joins TRBV5-1 to TRBJ2-5; TRBD1 matches 7 bases. CDR3 DNA: TGCGCCAGCCGAACGGCTCCTAGGGGGCAAAAAGAGACCCAGTACTTC. Translating it yields CASRTAPRGQKETQYF.